Reported below is one T cell receptor (beta chain). Its antigen is still unknown. This record comes from a study of cytomegalovirus exposure and HLA in healthy donors. Healthy individuals who donated bone marrow served as the donors. V was clipped by 3 bases and J by 5 bases; unmatched bases: 7. The CDR3 covers 15 residues. Germline CDR1 is KGHSH and CDR2 is LQKENI. Findings of the study overall: In a later analysis, compared with equally common non-associated chains, HLA-associated beta chains were more expanded.

In the PCR, 60 Vbeta and 13 Jbeta primers were used. Produced via immunoSEQ multiplex PCR; TCRdb's table is partial and in-frame only. The repertoire includes about 120,000 clones, around 80% of them detected once, and less than 3% sits in the top ten. The sequencing sample was made of PBMCs. This chain connects TRBV18 to TRBJ2-7; 10 nucleotides agree with TRBD2. The clonotype was recovered from a woman in her 40s in good health and CMV-seropositive. The CDR3 loop reads CASSPPSGSSHEQYF. DNA of the CDR3: TGTGCCAGCTCACCGCCTAGCGGGAGTTCCCACGAGCAGTACTTC.